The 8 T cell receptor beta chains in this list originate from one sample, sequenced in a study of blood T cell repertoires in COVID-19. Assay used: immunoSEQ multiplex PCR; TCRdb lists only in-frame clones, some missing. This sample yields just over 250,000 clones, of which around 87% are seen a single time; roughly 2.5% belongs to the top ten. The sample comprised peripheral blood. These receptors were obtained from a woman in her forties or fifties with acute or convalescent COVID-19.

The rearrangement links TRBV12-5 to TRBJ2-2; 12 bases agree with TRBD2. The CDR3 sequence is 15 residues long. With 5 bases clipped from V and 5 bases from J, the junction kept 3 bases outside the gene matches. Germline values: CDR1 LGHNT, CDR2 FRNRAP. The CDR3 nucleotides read TGTGCTAGTGGTCCTAGCGGGAGGGGAACCGGGGAGCTGTTTTTT. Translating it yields CASGPSGRGTGELFF.

Here the CDR3 DNA reads TGTGCCAGCAGCGTAATGGGGGAGGACGAGCAGTACTTC. This codes for CASSVMGEDEQYF. The chain joins TRBV9 to TRBJ2-7; perhaps TRBD2 as D (6 bases). Germline V gene data show CDR1 as SGDLS and CDR2 as YYNGEE. There are 13 residues in the CDR3. V lost 1 base, J lost 5 bases, and 10 bases lay in between.

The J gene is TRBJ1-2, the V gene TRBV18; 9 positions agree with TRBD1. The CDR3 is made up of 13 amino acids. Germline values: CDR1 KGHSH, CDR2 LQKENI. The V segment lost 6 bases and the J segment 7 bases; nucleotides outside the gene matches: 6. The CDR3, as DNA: TGTGCCAGCTCCCCTGGGACAGGGACTGGCTACACCTTC. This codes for CASSPGTGTGYTF.

DNA for the CDR3: TGTGCCAGCAGCCCGGGACAGGGCACAGATACGCAGTATTTT. Translating it yields CASSPGQGTDTQYF. The chain couples TRBV27 to TRBJ2-3; 8 bases are a match to TRBD1. Germline CDR1 and CDR2: MNHEY and SMNVEV (reference sequence). V trimming: 6 bases; J trimming: 1 base; junction bases outside the gene matches: 3. The CDR3 contains 14 residues.

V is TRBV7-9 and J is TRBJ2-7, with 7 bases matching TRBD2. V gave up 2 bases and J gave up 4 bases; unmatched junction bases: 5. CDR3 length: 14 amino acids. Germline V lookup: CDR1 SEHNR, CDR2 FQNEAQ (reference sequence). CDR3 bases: TGTGCCAGCAGCTTAAAGGGAGGGGTGTACGAGCAGTACTTC. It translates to CASSLKGGVYEQYF.

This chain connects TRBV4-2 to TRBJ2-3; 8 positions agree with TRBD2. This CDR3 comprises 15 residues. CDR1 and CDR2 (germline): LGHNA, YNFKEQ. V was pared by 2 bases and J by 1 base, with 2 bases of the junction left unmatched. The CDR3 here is CASSQSSGRTDTQYF. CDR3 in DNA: TGTGCCAGCAGCCAATCTAGCGGGCGCACAGATACGCAGTATTTT.

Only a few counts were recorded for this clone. CDR3 DNA sequence: TGTGCCAGTAGTACCCGACTAGCGGGAGTTTATGAGCAGTTCTTC. Its translation: CASSTRLAGVYEQFF. The chain recombines TRBV19 with TRBJ2-1, with TRBD2 matching over 12 bases. With 4 bases clipped from V and 8 bases from J, the junction kept 6 bases outside the gene matches. Germline lookup yields CDR1 LNHDA and CDR2 SQIVND (reference sequence). This CDR3 has 15 amino acids.

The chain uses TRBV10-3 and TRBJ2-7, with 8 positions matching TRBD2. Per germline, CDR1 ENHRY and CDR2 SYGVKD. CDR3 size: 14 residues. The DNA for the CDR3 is TGTGCTATGAGCGGGAGCTTCAGCTCCTACGAGCAGTACTTC. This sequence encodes CAMSGSFSSYEQYF.